The clone carrying this T cell receptor (beta chain) was observed a few times. Its target is unknown. MiXCR was run by TCRdb on the 5' RACE reads, yielding one entry per CDR3 protein. There are 1.5 million to 2 million distinct CDR3 sequences in the sample; around 33% occur only once, and about 0.25% lies in the top ten. This sample is drawn from a study of identical twins. Overall study results and limits: The same donors were not followed; conclusions instead depended on cross-sectional statistical analysis. Fewer insertions characterized abundant cord blood beta clonotypes, whereas memory repertoires showed none. Shared out-of-frame alpha sequences (those common to twins) showed excess low generation probability.

Germline CDR1 and CDR2: SGDLS and YYNGEE. There are 14 residues in the CDR3. V trimming: 0 bases; J trimming: 5 bases; junction bases outside the gene matches: 4. Sequencing input: cord blood. The clonotype originates from a newborn girl in good health. The gene calls are TRBV9 and TRBJ2-7; TRBD2 aligns across 8 bases. The chain's CDR3 is CASSVGAAGDEQYF. The CDR3 DNA reads as TGTGCCAGCAGCGTAGGAGCAGCGGGAGACGAGCAGTACTTC. The whole variable domain, filled in from reference TRBV9 and TRBJ2-7, reads DSGVTQTPKHLITATGQRVTLRCSPRSGDLSVYWYQQSLDQGLQFLIQYYNGEERAKGNILERFSAQQFPDLHSELNLSSLELGDSALYFCASSVGAAGDEQYFGPGTRLTVT.